This TCR beta chain was profiled in a study of CD8 T cells in Susac syndrome. RNA amounts of roughly 0.45 to 1 ug underwent reverse transcription with random hexamers. Via MiXCR, TCRdb re-called the immunoSEQ multiplex PCR reads, giving one row per CDR3 protein. The sample has hundreds of thousands of distinct CDR3 sequences, 94% seen once. Sequencing of TCR beta was carried out in blood CD8+ and CD4+ T cells. The material sequenced was CD4+ T cells from PBMCs. The origin of this receptor is a human donor with Susac syndrome.

The CDR3 loop is CASSKGNRAGDVQSNQPQHF. The CDR3 nucleotides read TGTGCCAGCAGCAAAGGTAATCGGGCAGGAGACGTCCAAAGCAATCAGCCCCAGCATTTT. The chain uses TRBV21-1 and TRBJ1-5; the table's D gene call, TRBD1, was not cross checked with the DNA. TRBV21-1 is shown as a pseudogene. The CDR3 totals 20 residues.